The TCR beta chain described here comes from a study of T cell responses to AZD1222 COVID-19 vaccine. Concerning this clone itself: Antigen unknown.

Study-wide findings and caveats: The breadth and depth of Spike-specific TCRs increased once two AZD1222 doses had been given. Only a handful of AZD1222 recipients tested seropositive at baseline. Sampling that yielded the repertoires occurred only after the peak T cell response.

TCRdb's table, derived via immunoSEQ multiplex PCR, lists solely in-frame clones and lacks some. This table has around 96,000 clones, about 89% appearing once. Sequenced material: peripheral blood, taken 28 days after the second AZD1222 dose. The clonotype comes from an adult who received the AZD1222 COVID-19 vaccine.

The CDR3 DNA follows: TGTGCCAGCTCACCTGACTATGGCTACACCTTC. This encodes CASSPDYGYTF. The chain has TRBV18 and TRBJ1-2; D not resolved. The CDR3 contains 11 residues. V lost 3 bases and J lost 3, with 2 bases in between. Germline V gene sequence: CDR1 KGHSH, CDR2 LQKENI.